The clone carrying this T cell receptor beta chain has more than one count but fewer than ten. Other DNA variants within this sample encode the same CDR3. The CDR3 contains 15 residues. The V gene lost 1 base and the J gene lost 1 base, with 5 bases spanning the gap. Looked up from germline, CDR1 is MNHEY and CDR2 is SVGAGI. This entry belongs to a study of shared clonotypes between healthy human individuals. Study-level background: Aged between 18 and 49, the donors were a couple of women and a few men.

TCRdb's copy holds only in-frame clones and misses some; the assay was immunoSEQ multiplex PCR. The data show some 2,000,000 clones, more than 90% seen once. The investigators split CD4+ cells into a CD45RA+ naive subset and a CD45RA-negative memory subset. J is TRBJ2-6 and V is TRBV6-5; D is unclear. This sequence was found in a man aged 18 to 35 in good health. Source material: naive CD4+ T cells sorted from blood. Subset reported: CD45RA+ positively selected. CDR3 loop: CASSYWGSGANVLTF. In DNA, the CDR3 is TGTGCCAGCAGTTACTGGGGATCTGGGGCCAACGTCCTGACTTTC.